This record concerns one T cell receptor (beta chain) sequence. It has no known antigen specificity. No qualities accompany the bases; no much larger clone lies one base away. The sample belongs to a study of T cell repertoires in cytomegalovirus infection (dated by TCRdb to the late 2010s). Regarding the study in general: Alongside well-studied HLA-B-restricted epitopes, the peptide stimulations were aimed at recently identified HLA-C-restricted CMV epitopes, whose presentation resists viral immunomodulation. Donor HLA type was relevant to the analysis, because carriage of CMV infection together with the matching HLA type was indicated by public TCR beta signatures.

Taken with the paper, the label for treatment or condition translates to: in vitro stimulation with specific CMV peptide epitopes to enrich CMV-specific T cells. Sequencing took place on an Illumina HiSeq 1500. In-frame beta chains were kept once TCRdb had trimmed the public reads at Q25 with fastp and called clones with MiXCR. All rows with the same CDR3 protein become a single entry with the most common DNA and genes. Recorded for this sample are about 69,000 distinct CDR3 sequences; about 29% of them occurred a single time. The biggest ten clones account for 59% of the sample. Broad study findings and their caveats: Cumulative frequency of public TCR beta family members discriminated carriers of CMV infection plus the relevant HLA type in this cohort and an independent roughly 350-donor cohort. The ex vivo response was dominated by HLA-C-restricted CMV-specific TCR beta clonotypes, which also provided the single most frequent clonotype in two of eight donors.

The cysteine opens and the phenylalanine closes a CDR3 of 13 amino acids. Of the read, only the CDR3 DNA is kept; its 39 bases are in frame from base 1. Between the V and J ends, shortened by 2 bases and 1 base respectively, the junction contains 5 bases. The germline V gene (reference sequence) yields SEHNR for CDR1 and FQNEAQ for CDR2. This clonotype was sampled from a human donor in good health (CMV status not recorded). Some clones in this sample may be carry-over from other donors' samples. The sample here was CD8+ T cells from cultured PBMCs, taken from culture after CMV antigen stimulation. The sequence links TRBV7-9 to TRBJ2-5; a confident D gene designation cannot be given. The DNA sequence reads TGTGCCAGCAGCTTACCTTCCCAAGAGACCCAGTACTTC. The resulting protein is CASSLPSQETQYF.